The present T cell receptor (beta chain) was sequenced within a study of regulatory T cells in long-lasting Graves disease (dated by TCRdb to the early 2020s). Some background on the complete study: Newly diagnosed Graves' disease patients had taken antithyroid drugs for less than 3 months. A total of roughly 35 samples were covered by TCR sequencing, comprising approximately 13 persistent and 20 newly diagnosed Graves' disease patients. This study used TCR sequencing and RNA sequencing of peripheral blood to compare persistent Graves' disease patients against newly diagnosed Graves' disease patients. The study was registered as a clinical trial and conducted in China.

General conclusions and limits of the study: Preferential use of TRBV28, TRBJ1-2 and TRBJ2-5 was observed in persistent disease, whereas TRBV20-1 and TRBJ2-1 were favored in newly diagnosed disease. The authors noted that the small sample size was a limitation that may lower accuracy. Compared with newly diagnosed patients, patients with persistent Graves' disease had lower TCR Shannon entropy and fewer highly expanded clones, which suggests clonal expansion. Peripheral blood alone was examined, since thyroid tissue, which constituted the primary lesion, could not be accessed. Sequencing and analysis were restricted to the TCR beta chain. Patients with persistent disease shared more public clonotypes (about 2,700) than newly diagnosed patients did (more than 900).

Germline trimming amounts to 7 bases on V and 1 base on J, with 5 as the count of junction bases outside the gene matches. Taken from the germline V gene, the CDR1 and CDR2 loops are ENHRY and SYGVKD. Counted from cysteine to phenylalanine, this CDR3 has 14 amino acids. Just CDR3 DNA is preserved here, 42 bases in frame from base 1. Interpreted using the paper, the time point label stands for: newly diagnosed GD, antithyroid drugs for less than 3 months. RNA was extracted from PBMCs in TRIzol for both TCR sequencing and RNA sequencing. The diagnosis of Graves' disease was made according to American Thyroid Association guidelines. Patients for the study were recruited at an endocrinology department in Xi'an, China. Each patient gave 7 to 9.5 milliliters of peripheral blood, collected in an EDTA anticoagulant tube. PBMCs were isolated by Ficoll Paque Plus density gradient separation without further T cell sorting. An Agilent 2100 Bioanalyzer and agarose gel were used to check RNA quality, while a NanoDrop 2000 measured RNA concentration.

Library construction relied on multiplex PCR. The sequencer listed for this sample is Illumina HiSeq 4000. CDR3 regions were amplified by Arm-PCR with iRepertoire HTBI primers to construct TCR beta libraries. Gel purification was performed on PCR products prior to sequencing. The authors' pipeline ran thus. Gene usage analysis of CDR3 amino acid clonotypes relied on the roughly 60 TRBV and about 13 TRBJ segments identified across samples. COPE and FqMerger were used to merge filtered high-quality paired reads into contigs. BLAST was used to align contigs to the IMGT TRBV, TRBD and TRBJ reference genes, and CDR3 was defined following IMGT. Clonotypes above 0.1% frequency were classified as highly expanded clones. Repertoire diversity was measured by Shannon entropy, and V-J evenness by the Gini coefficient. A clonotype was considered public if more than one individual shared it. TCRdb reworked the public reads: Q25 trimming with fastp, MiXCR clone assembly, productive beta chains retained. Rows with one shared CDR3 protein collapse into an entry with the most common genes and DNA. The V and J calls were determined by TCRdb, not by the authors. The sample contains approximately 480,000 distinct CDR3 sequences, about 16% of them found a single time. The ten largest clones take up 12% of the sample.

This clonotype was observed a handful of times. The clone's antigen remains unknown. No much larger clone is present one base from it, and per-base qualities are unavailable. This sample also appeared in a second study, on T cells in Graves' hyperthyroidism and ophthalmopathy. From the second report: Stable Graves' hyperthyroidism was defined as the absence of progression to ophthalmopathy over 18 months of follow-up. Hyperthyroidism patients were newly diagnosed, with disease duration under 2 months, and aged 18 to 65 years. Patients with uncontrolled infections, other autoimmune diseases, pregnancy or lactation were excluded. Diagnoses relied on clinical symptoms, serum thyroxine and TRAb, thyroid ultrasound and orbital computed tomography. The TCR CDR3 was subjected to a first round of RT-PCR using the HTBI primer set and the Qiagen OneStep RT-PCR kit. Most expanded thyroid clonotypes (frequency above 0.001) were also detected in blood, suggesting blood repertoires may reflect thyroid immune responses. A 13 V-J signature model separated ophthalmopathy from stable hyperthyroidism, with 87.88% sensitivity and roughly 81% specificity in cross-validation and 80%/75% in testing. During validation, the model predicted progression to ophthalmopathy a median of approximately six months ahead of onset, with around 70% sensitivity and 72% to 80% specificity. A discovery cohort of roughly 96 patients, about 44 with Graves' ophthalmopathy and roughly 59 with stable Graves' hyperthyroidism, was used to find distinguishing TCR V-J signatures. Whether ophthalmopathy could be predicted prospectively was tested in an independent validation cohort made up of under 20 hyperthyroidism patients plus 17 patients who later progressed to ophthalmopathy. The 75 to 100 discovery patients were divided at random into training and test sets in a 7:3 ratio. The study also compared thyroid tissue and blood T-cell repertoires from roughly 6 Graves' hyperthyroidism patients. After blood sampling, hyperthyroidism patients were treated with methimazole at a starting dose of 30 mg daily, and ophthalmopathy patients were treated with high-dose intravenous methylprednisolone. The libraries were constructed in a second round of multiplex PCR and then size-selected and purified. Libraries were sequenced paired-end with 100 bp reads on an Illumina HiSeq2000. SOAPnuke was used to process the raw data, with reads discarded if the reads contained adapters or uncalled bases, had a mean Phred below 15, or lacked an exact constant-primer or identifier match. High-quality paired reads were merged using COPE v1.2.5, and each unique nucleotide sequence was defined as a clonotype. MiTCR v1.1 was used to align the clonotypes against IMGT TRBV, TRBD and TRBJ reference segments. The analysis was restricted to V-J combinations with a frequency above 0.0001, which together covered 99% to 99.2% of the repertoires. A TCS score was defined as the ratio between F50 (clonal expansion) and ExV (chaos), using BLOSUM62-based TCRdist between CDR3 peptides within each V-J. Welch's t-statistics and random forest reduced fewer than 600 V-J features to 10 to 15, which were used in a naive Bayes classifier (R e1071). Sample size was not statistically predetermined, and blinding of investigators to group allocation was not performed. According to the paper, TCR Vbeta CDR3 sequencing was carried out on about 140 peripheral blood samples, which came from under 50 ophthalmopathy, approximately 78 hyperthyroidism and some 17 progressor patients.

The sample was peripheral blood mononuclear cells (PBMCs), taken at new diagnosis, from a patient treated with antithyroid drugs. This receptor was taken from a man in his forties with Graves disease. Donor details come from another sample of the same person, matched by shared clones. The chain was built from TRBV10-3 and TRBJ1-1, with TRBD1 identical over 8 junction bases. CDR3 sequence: CAIIPGGRNTEAFF. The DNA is TGTGCCATCATACCAGGGGGCCGGAACACTGAAGCTTTCTTT.